The clone carrying this T cell receptor beta chain was picked up one time. Its antigen is undetermined. CDR3 length equals 12 residues. Germline assignment: CDR1 SEHNR and CDR2 FQNEAQ (reference sequence). The V and J ends lost 5 bases and 10 bases respectively, with 11 bases between them. TCRdb re-called the reads through MiXCR, storing one row per CDR3 protein. The sample consists of approximately 300,000 distinct CDR3 sequences, approximately 32% of them appearing once. These data belong to a study of T cell repertoires in cytomegalovirus infection. On the study more broadly: Selected CMV epitopes included recently identified HLA-C-restricted ones as well as well-studied HLA-B-restricted ones. Notes on the study in general: Dominating the ex vivo response were TCR beta clonotypes that were CMV-specific and HLA-C-restricted.

The sample consisted of cultured PBMCs, taken from culture after CMV antigen stimulation. The chain carries TRBV7-9 and TRBJ1-4, with D possibly matching TRBD1 (6 bases). The clonotype comes from a human donor in good health (CMV status not recorded). Some clones in this sample may be carry-over from other donors' samples. CDR3 protein: CASSHEGGKLFF. Written as DNA, the CDR3 is TGTGCCAGCAGCCATGAGGGGGGAAAACTGTTTTTT.